The following is a T cell receptor (beta chain) sequence with its context. Its antigen is as yet unknown. The data belong to a study of Ad26.COV2.S vaccination and SARS-CoV-2 variants. About the research overall: The donor participated in the COV1001 trial, in its Ad26.COV2.S arm. Intramuscular Ad26.COV2.S doses were given once or twice, 56 days apart.

Study observations and caveats: Spike-specific TCR breadth ran higher among vaccine recipients than placebo recipients.

Profiling relied on immunoSEQ multiplex PCR, and the TCRdb table lists in-frame clones only, not all of them. The top ten hold roughly 1.7% of the sample, which has about 410,000 clones, approximately 92% seen once. Treatment noted: 15 to 20 received Ad26.COV2.S at low or high dose, single or two shots; roughly five received placebo; per-sample allocation not given. Repertoires come from day 63 after the first vaccine or placebo injection. Trimming took off 3 bases at V and 4 bases at J, with 17 bases between the two ends. CDR3 length equals 16 residues. CDR1 ENHRY and CDR2 SYGVKD come from the germline V gene.

The source is a person aged 18 to 65 who received the Ad26.COV2.S COVID-19 vaccine or a placebo. The gene calls are TRBV10-3 and TRBJ2-3; weak D call: TRBD1 (6 bases). The sequenced sample was peripheral blood, obtained in a trial of Ad26.COV2.S vaccine versus placebo. CDR3 DNA sequence: TGTGCCATCAGTGAAGCAAATACAGGGAGCGCAGATACGCAGTATTTT. As protein: CAISEANTGSADTQYF.